Below, one TCR beta chain is given with its context. The data derive from a study of OX40 agonist ivuxolimab in advanced cancers. For the study at large: An agonistic human IgG2 monoclonal antibody against OX40 (CD134) was given. Averaging 60 years in age, with a range of roughly 23 to 80, the cohort was 80% to 90% male. One patient with hepatocellular carcinoma and two with cutaneous melanoma, three in all, had partial responses.

Repertoires were generated with immunoSEQ multiplex PCR, while TCRdb's copy carries only in-frame clones and drops some. This sample has roughly 88,000 clones; over 75% occur once, and the top ten carry around 4.5%. Per the germline V gene, CDR1 is SGHRS and CDR2 is YFSETQ. The CDR3 consists of 15 residues. V lost 4 bases, J lost 4 bases, and 7 bases stayed unmatched. The genes are TRBV5-1 and TRBJ2-7; 11 bases match TRBD2. Source: CD4+ or CD8+ T cells sorted from blood, taken in a trial of the OX40 agonist ivuxolimab. The origin of this receptor is an adult with an advanced solid tumor such as melanoma, head and neck, liver or kidney cancer. The CDR3 DNA reads TGCGCCAGCAGCCGTACCGGGACTAGCGGTTACGAGCAGTACTTC. Encoded protein: CASSRTGTSGYEQYF.